This T cell receptor beta chain was obtained from a study of early T cells in non-severe SARS-CoV-2 infection. This clonotype showed up many times. The CDR3 loop spans 14 amino acids. V lost 4 bases and J 5 bases, leaving 12 bases between the germline ends. Germline loops: CDR1 ENHRY, CDR2 SYGVKD. From the 5' RACE reads, TCRdb called clonotypes with MiXCR, one entry per CDR3 protein. The sample contains about 56,000 distinct CDR3 sequences, under 12% of which appear only once. The sequence came from an adult who was a healthcare worker with PCR-confirmed SARS-CoV-2 infection or an uninfected control (not recorded which). The J gene is TRBJ2-1, the V gene TRBV10-3, with a possible D match to TRBD2 (6 bases). The sequencing sample was made of whole blood. CDR3 protein: CAISVTDYNNEQFF. The CDR3, as DNA: TGTGCCATCAGTGTAACGGACTATAACAATGAGCAGTTCTTC.